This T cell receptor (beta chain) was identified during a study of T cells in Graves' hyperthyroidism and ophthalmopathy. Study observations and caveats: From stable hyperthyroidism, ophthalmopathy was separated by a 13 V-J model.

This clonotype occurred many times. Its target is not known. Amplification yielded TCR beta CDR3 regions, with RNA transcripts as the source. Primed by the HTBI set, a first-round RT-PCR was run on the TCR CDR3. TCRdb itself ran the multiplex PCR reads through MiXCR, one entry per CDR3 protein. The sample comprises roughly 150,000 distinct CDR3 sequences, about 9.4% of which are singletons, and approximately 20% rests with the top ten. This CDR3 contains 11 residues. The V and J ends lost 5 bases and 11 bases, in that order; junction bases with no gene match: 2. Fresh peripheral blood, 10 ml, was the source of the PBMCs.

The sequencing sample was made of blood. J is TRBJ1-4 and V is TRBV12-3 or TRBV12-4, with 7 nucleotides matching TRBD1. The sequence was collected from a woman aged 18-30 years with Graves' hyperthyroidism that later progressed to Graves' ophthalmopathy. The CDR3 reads CASSQQGKLFF. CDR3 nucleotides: TGTGCCAGCAGTCAACAGGGGAAACTGTTTTTT.